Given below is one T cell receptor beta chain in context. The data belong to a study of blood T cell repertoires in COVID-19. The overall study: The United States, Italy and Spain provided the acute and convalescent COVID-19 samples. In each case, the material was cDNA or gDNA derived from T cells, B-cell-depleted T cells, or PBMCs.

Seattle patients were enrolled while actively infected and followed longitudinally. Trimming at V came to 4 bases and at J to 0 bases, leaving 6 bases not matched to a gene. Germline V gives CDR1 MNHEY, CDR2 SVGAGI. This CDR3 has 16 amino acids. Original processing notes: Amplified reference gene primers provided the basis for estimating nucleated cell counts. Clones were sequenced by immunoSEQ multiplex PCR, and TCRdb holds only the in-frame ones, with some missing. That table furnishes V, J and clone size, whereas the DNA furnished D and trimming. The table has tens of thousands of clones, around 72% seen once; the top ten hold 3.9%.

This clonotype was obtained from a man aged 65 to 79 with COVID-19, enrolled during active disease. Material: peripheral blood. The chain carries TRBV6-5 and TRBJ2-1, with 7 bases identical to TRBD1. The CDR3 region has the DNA TGTGCCAGCAGTTCTCGACAGGGAAGCTCCTACAATGAGCAGTTCTTC. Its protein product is CASSSRQGSSYNEQFF.